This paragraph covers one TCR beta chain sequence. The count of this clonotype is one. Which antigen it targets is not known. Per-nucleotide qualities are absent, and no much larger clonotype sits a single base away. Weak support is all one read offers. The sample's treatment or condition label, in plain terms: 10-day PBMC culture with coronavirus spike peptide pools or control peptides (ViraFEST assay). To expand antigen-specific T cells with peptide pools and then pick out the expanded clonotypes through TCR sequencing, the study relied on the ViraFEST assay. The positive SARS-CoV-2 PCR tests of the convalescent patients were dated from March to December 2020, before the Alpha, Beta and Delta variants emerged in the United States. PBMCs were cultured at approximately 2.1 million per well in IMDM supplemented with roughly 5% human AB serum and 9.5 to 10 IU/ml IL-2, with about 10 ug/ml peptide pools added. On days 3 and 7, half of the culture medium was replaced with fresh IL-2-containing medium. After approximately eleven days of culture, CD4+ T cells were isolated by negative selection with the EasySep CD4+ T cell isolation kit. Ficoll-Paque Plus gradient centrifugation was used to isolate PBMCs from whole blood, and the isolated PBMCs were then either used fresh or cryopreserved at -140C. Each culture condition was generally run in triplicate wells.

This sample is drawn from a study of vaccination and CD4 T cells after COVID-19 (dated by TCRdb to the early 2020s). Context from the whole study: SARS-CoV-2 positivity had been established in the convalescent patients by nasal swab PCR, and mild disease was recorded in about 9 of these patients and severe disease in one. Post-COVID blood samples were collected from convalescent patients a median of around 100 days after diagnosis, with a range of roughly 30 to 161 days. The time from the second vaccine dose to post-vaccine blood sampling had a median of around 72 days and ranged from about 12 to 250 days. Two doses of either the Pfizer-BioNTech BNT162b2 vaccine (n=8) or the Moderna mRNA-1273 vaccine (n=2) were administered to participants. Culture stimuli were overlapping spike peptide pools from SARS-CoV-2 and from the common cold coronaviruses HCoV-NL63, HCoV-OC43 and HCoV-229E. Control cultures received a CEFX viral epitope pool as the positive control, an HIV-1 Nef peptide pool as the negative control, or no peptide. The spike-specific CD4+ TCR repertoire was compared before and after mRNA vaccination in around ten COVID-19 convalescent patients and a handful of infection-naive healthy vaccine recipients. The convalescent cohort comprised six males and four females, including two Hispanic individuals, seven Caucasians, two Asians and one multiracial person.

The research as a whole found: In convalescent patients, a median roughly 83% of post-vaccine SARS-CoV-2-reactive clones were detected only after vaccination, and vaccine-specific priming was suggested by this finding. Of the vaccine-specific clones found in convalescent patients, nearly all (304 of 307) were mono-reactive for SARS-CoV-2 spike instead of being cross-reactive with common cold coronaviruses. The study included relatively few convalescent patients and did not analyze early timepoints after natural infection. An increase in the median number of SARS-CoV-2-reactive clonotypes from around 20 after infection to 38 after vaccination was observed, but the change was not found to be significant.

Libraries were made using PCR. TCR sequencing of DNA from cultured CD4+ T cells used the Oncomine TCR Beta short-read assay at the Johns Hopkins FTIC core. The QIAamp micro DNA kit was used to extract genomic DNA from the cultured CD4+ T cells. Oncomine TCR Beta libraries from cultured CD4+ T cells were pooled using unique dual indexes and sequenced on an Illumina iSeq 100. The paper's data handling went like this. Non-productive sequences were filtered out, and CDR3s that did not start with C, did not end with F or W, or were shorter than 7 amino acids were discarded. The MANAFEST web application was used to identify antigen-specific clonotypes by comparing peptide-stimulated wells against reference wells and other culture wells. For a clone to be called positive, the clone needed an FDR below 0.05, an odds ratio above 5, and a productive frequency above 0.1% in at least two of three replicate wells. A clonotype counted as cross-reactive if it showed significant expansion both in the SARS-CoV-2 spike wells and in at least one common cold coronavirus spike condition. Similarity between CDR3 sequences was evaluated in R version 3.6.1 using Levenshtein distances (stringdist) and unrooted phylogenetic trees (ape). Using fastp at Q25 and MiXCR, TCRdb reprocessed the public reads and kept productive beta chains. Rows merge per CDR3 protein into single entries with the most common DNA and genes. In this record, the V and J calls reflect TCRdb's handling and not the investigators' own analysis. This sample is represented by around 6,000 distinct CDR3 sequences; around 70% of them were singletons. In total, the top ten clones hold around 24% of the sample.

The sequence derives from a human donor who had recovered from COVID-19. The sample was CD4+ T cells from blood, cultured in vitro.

The bases are TGTGCCAGCAGTATACCCCGCGACAGTTACAATGAGCAGTTCTTC. It translates as CASSIPRDSYNEQFF. The chain uses TRBV27 and TRBJ2-1, and possibly TRBD1, on 5 matching bases. From its cysteine to its phenylalanine, the CDR3 spans 15 amino acids. The only DNA kept is the CDR3, 45 bases in frame from the first base. The germline V gene (reference sequence) sets CDR1 to MNHEY and CDR2 to SMNVEV. The V end loses 5 bases and the J end loses 4 bases, and a stretch of 15 bases separates them.